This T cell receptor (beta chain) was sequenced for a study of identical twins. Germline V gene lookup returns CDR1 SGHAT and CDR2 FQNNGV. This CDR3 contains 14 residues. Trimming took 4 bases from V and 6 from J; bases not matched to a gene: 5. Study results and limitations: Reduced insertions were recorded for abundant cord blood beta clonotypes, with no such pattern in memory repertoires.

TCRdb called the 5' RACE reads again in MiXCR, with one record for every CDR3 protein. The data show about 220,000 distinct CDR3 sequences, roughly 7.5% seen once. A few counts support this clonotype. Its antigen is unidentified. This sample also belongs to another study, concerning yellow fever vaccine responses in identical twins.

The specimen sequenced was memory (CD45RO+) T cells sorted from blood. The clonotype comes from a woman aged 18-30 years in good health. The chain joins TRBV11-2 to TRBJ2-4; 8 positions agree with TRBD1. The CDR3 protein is CASSSTGGRNIQYF. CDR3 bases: TGTGCCAGCAGCTCTACAGGGGGTCGAAACATTCAGTACTTC.